This passage covers 24 T cell receptor beta chains from one sample sequenced in a study of regulatory T cells in long-lasting Graves disease (dated by TCRdb to about 2021). The time point label of this sample denotes: persistent/refractory GD, antithyroid drugs over 5 years with positive TRAb. For both TCR sequencing and RNA sequencing, RNA was extracted from PBMCs in TRIzol. Library preparation employed multiplex PCR. The sample was run on an Illumina HiSeq 4000. To build TCR beta libraries, CDR3 regions were amplified by Arm-PCR using iRepertoire HTBI primers. TCRdb passed the public sequencing reads through fastp at Q25 and MiXCR, retaining productive beta sequences. Identical CDR3 protein sequences are pooled into one entry, listed with their most common genes and DNA. The sample includes about 430,000 distinct CDR3 sequences, with 21% observed a single time. The leading ten clones occupy 13% to 15% of the sample.

The sample in question was peripheral blood mononuclear cells (PBMCs), obtained when the disease was refractory, from a patient treated with antithyroid drugs. The receptors originated from a female donor with Graves disease.

This clonotype was seen repeatedly, ten times or more. The chain is built from TRBV24-1 and TRBJ2-5; D gene uncertain. The germline V gene has CDR1 KGHDR and CDR2 SFDVKD. The CDR3 loop spans 13 amino acids. Trimming cost V 4 bases and J 5 bases, with 10 bases left between them. The CDR3 region is CATSESSAETQYF. In DNA form, the CDR3 reads TGTGCCACCAGTGAATCCAGCGCCGAGACCCAGTACTTC.

The rearrangement joins TRBV20-1 to TRBJ2-3; D is possibly TRBD1 or TRBD2 (6 bases each). V dropped 5 bases and J dropped 5 bases, with 20 bases sitting between them. Germline CDR1 DFQATT, CDR2 SNEGSKA (reference sequence). The CDR3 runs 15 residues. CDR3 loop: CSAGGAGHVEDTQYF. Written as DNA, the CDR3 is TGCAGTGCTGGTGGGGCGGGACACGTGGAAGATACGCAGTATTTT.

The rearrangement joins TRBV5-4 to TRBJ2-7, with D perhaps TRBD2 (6 bases). The V end was cut by 4 bases, the J end by 2 bases, with 16 bases between. Germline CDR1 is SGHNT and CDR2 is YYREEE (reference sequence). The CDR3 runs 15 residues. DNA of the CDR3: TGTGCCAGCAGCCCGGGCGGCGGGGCGACCTACGAGCAGTACTTC. It is translated as CASSPGGGATYEQYF.

This clonotype was picked up a small number of times. The chain links TRBV10-3 to TRBJ2-2, with 13 nucleotides matching TRBD2. CDR1 ENHRY and CDR2 SYGVKD come from the germline V gene. The CDR3 contains 18 residues. J lost 4 bases, V lost 2 bases, and 7 bases had no gene match. The CDR3, as DNA: TGTGCCATCAGTGAGGAACTAGCGGGAGGGCCCGGCACCGGGGAGCTGTTTTTT. Translation: CAISEELAGGPGTGELFF.

This clonotype was counted only a few times. V usage is TRBV19 and J usage is TRBJ1-3; perhaps TRBD1 as D (6 bases). Germline V CDR1 and CDR2: LNHDA, SQIVND (reference sequence). The V end lost 6 bases, the J end lost 0 bases, and 9 bases lay between the germline ends. This CDR3 has 14 residues. The CDR3 loop is CASRGQSSGNTIYF. In DNA, the CDR3 is TGTGCCAGTAGAGGACAGAGCTCTGGAAACACCATATATTTT.

This clonotype was picked up many times. This chain links TRBV28 with TRBJ1-1; tentative D call: TRBD1 (6 bases). Germline CDR1 MDHEN, CDR2 SYDVKM. Trimming took off 5 bases at V and 2 bases at J, with 12 bases between the two ends. This CDR3 contains 14 residues. In DNA, the CDR3 is TGTGCCAGCAGTGAGGGACAAACCAACACTGAAGCTTTCTTT. It yields the protein CASSEGQTNTEAFF. Combining the CDR3 with reference TRBV28 and TRBJ1-1 gives the whole variable domain DVKVTQSSRYLVKRTGEKVFLECVQDMDHENMFWYRQDPGLGLRLIYFSYDVKMKEKGDIPEGYSVSREKKERFSLILESASTNQTSMYLCASSEGQTNTEAFFGQGTRLTVV.

This clonotype was recorded a few times. The rearrangement uses TRBV27 and TRBJ2-2; weak D call: TRBD1 (6 bases). Looked up from germline, CDR1 is MNHEY and CDR2 is SMNVEV (reference sequence). The CDR3 totals 15 residues. The V end lost 3 bases, the J end lost 4 bases, and 12 bases lay between the germline ends. The CDR3 DNA sequence: TGTGCCAGCAGTTTCACAGGGACAAGCACCGGGGAGCTGTTTTTT. Translating it yields CASSFTGTSTGELFF.

Many counts were recorded for this clonotype. The chain links TRBV6-1 to TRBJ1-2, with D maybe TRBD1 (5 bases). Germline V CDR1 and CDR2: MNHNS, SASEGT. V dropped 1 base and J dropped 4 bases, with 10 bases sitting between them. This CDR3 region has 14 residues. The CDR3 reads CASSEGRGVYGYTF. DNA for the CDR3: TGTGCCAGCAGTGAAGGGCGGGGGGTCTATGGCTACACCTTC.

This clonotype occurred many times. V is TRBV12-3 or TRBV12-4 and J is TRBJ2-5, with 9 bases fitting TRBD1. J lost 5 bases, V lost 6 bases, and 4 bases had no gene match. The CDR3 sequence is 13 residues long. CDR3 in DNA: TGTGCCAGCAGGGGACAGGGTGGGGAGACCCAGTACTTC. Protein: CASRGQGGETQYF.

This clonotype was found many times. V is TRBV30 and J is TRBJ2-5; D not certain. V lost 0 bases, J lost 3 bases, and 11 bases lay in between. This CDR3 comprises 14 residues. Germline V gene lookup returns CDR1 GTSNPN and CDR2 SVGIG (reference sequence). The CDR3 loop is CAWSVLSVKETQYF. For the CDR3, the DNA is TGTGCCTGGAGTGTACTGTCAGTAAAAGAGACCCAGTACTTC.

This clonotype was seen more than once but under ten times. This chain uses TRBV29-1 with TRBJ2-5, with D tentatively TRBD1 (5 bases). Germline V gene data show CDR1 as SQVTM and CDR2 as ANQGSEA. Between the trimmed V and J ends, which lost 3 bases and 5 bases, there was a span of 16 bases. This CDR3 is built from 14 residues. The CDR3 region is CSVDKGNGLETQYF. The CDR3 coding sequence is TGCAGCGTTGATAAGGGGAATGGTTTGGAGACCCAGTACTTC.

In this sample, this clonotype turned up many times. This chain links TRBV18 with TRBJ2-7; D is possibly TRBD1 or TRBD2 (5 bases each). Trimming pared 2 bases from V and 2 bases from J, leaving 10 bases between. This CDR3 comprises 14 residues. CDR1 is KGHSH and CDR2 is LQKENI in the germline V gene. The CDR3 DNA reads TGTGCCAGCTCACCAGGGGACGGTACCTACGAGCAGTACTTC. This codes for CASSPGDGTYEQYF.

This clonotype was counted at least ten times. This chain joins TRBV29-1 and TRBJ2-7, with D uncertain. Germline V CDR1 and CDR2: SQVTM, ANQGSEA. The CDR3 extends over 10 amino acids. With 7 bases removed from V and 4 bases from J, the gap between germline ends came to 8 bases. The CDR3, as DNA: TGCAGCGCCATGTTTTACGAGCAGTACTTC. Protein: CSAMFYEQYF.

This rearrangement joins TRBV2 to TRBJ2-4; 9 bases align to TRBD1. Germline V gene lookup returns CDR1 SNHLY and CDR2 FYNNEI. With V trimmed by 6 bases and J by 1 base, 7 bases remained unmatched. The CDR3 has 16 residues. The CDR3 is CASRRPGTGAKNIQYF. The DNA for the CDR3 is TGTGCCAGCAGGAGACCCGGGACAGGGGCCAAAAACATTCAGTACTTC.

Ten or more counts support this clonotype. This chain links TRBV28 with TRBJ1-1, with a weak D call TRBD1 (5 bases). The CDR3 runs to 15 residues. The V end was cut by 6 bases, the J end by 0 bases, with 14 bases between. CDR1 is MDHEN and CDR2 is SYDVKM in the germline V gene. The CDR3 loop is CASSPGDRMNTEAFF. DNA of the CDR3: TGTGCCAGCAGCCCAGGTGACAGAATGAACACTGAAGCTTTCTTT.

The CDR3 DNA sequence: TGTGCCAGCAGCGCGCAGGGGGGGAACACTGAAGCTTTCTTT. Protein sequence: CASSAQGGNTEAFF. The J gene is TRBJ1-1, the V gene TRBV7-2; 7 positions match TRBD1. This CDR3 region has 14 residues. Germline V gene lookup returns CDR1 SGHTA and CDR2 FQGNSA. V shed 5 bases, J shed 1 base, and the junction held 4 bases outside the gene matches.

The genes are TRBV29-1 and TRBJ2-3; 9 positions agree with TRBD1. This CDR3 is built from 14 residues. V trimming: 0 bases; J trimming: 6 bases; junction bases outside the gene matches: 4. The germline V gene encodes CDR1 SQVTM and CDR2 ANQGSEA. CDR3 amino acids: CSVEDGQGRDTQYF. CDR3 in DNA: TGCAGCGTTGAAGACGGACAGGGGAGGGATACGCAGTATTTT.

Notes on this clonotype: Given a much more abundant clone one base away, this may be a read error. The chain carries TRBV15 and TRBJ2-7, with TRBD1 identical over 9 bases. Germline CDR1 and CDR2: LNHNV and YYDKDF (reference sequence). CDR3 length: 17 amino acids. DNA for the CDR3: TGTGCCACCAGCAGAGTGAGGGGACAGGGTAGCCCCTACGAGCAGGACTTC. This translates into CATSRVRGQGSPYEQDF.

The V call is TRBV9, the J call TRBJ2-1; the match to TRBD2 covers 14 bases. Germline V gives CDR1 SGDLS, CDR2 YYNGEE. This CDR3 has 19 amino acids. V lost 1 base and J lost 4; bases outside the gene matches: 10. The CDR3 DNA reads as TGTGCCAGCAGCGTAACTGCGGGGACTAGCGGGAGTCGGTACAATGAGCAGTTCTTC. Its translation: CASSVTAGTSGSRYNEQFF.

This clonotype came up many times. The genes are TRBV11-2 and TRBJ1-2; D is uncertain. Germline loops: CDR1 SGHAT, CDR2 FQNNGV. This CDR3 region has 14 residues. V gave up 3 bases and J gave up 6 bases, with 14 bases separating them. For the CDR3, the DNA is TGTGCCAGCAGCTTGGCACCCGGCGGGGATGGCTACACCTTC. This sequence encodes CASSLAPGGDGYTF.

This clonotype was seen a few times. The rearrangement links TRBV12-3 or TRBV12-4 to TRBJ2-1, with 13 bases identical to TRBD2. The J segment lost 1 base and the V segment lost 6 bases, leaving 3 bases of the junction unmatched. The CDR3 runs to 16 residues. CDR3 residues: CASSGLAGESYNEQFF. The CDR3 DNA follows: TGTGCCAGCAGCGGACTAGCGGGAGAATCCTACAATGAGCAGTTCTTC.

Comment on this clonotype: A much larger clone lies a single base off, so this may be a read error. The chain has TRBV2 and TRBJ2-7; no firm D call. This CDR3 is 14 amino acids long. Germline lookup yields CDR1 SNHLY and CDR2 FYNNEI. The CDR3 protein is CTSSETALAGEQYF. The CDR3 DNA reads TGTACCAGCAGTGAAACCGCATTAGCCGGCGAGCAGTACTTC. The full variable domain, in which reference TRBV2 and TRBJ2-7 provide the parts outside the CDR3, is EPEVTQTPSHQVTQMGQEVILRCVPISNHLYFYWYRQILGQKVEFLVSFYNNEISEKSEIFDDQFSVERPDGSNFTLKIRSTKLEDSAMYFCTSSETALAGEQYFGPGTRLTVT.

The chain combines TRBV7-9 with TRBJ2-3; D is unresolved. Germline loops: CDR1 SEHNR, CDR2 FQNEAQ (reference sequence). Trimming pared 5 bases from V and 7 bases from J, leaving 13 bases between. CDR3 length: 13 residues. This chain's CDR3 is CASSRSDGYTQYF. CDR3 DNA: TGTGCCAGCAGCAGATCGGACGGATATACGCAGTATTTT.

Ten or more counts support this clonotype. The chain couples TRBV28 to TRBJ2-7; possibly TRBD1 or TRBD2 for D (5 bases each). Germline lookup yields CDR1 MDHEN and CDR2 SYDVKM. V shed 8 bases and J shed 0 bases, with 23 bases lying between them. The CDR3 length is 17 residues. CDR3 sequence reads: CASRPLTGTPSSYEQYF. Written as DNA, the CDR3 is TGTGCCAGCCGGCCCTTAACCGGGACCCCGAGCTCCTACGAGCAGTACTTC. Filled out from reference TRBV28 and TRBJ2-7, the complete variable domain reads DVKVTQSSRYLVKRTGEKVFLECVQDMDHENMFWYRQDPGLGLRLIYFSYDVKMKEKGDIPEGYSVSREKKERFSLILESASTNQTSMYLCASRPLTGTPSSYEQYFGPGTRLTVT.